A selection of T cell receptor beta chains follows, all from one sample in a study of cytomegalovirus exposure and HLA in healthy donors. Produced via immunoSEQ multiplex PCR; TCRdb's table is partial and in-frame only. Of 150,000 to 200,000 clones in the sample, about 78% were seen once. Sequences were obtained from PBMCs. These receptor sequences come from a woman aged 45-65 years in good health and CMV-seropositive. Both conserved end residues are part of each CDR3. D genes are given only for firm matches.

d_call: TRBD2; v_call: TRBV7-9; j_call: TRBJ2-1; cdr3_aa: CSSSTPSRGNNEQFF
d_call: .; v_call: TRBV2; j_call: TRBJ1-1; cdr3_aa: CASSGSFLGEAFF
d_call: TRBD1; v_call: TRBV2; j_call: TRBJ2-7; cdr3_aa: CASYDRAYEQYF
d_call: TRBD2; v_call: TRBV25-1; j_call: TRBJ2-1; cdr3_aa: CASSEMSGGPNEQFF
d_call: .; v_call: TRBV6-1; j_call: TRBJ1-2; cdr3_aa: CASTERPNYGYTF
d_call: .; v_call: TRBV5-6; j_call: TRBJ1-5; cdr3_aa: CTSSLYQGQQPQHF
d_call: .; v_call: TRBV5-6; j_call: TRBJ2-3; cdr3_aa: CASSWGGSHTDTQYF
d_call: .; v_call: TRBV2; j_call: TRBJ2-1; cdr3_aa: CASSPGGENNEQFF
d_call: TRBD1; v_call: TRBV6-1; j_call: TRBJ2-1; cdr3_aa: CAGRRTGNYNEQFF
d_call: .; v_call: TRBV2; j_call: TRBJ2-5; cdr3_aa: CASSFTGPKTQYF
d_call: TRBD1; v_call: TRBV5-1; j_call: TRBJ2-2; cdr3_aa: CASSWDSANTGELFF